The 32 T cell receptor beta chains presented below share a single source sample, sequenced in a study of Ad26.COV2.S vaccination and SARS-CoV-2 variants. Measured with immunoSEQ multiplex PCR; TCRdb has only the in-frame clones, and not every one. The sample records 300,000 to 400,000 clones, around 88% being singletons. This sample's treatment: roughly 20 received Ad26.COV2.S at low or high dose, single or two shots; several received placebo; per-sample allocation not given. Sampling was performed 63 days after the first vaccine or placebo injection. The input for sequencing was peripheral blood, taken in a trial of Ad26.COV2.S vaccine versus placebo. The receptor source for this set is a person between 18 and 59 years old who received the Ad26.COV2.S COVID-19 vaccine or a placebo.

This chain connects TRBV19 to TRBJ2-7, with 10 bases aligning to TRBD1. With V trimmed by 1 base and J by 5 bases, 8 bases remained unmatched. There are 16 residues in the CDR3. Looked up from germline, CDR1 is LNHDA and CDR2 is SQIVND (reference sequence). The CDR3 DNA reads as TGTGCCAGTAGTATAGTGGGAGGGGACAGGGGCGACGAGCAGTACTTC. Protein: CASSIVGGDRGDEQYF.

This chain links TRBV28 with TRBJ1-2; tentatively, D is TRBD1 (5 bases). Germline CDR1 is MDHEN and CDR2 is SYDVKM. The CDR3 totals 12 residues. With 8 bases removed from V and 8 bases from J, the gap between germline ends came to 15 bases. The CDR3: CASLRDDLGYTF. The CDR3 coding sequence is TGTGCCAGCCTCCGGGACGATCTCGGCTACACCTTC.

The CDR3 reads CAIRDLDRGRTEAFF. CDR3 bases: TGTGCCATCAGGGACCTGGACAGGGGTCGCACTGAAGCTTTCTTT. The chain uses TRBV10-3 and TRBJ1-1, with TRBD1 matching 9 bases. J gave up 4 bases and V 6 bases, and 9 bases lay outside the gene matches. The germline gives CDR1 ENHRY, CDR2 SYGVKD. The CDR3 consists of 15 residues.

The chain recombines TRBV4-1 with TRBJ2-1; 7 bases are shared with TRBD2. The CDR3 is 15 amino acids. CDR1 and CDR2 (germline): MGHRA, YSYEKL. J lost 7 bases, V lost 4 bases, and 10 bases had no gene match. CDR3 in DNA: TGCGCCAGCAGCCCCCCCGGGGCGGGACTAAATGAGCAGTTCTTC. Protein: CASSPPGAGLNEQFF.

The chain is built from TRBV6-4 and TRBJ2-3; 7 nucleotides agree with TRBD1. V lost 4 bases, J lost 2 bases, and 3 bases stayed unmatched. Germline CDR1 is MRHNA and CDR2 is SNTAGT. CDR3 length: 14 amino acids. The CDR3 sequence: CASSGGQNTDTQYF. The CDR3, as DNA: TGTGCCAGCAGTGGGGGACAGAACACAGATACGCAGTATTTT.

The chain combines TRBV4-3 with TRBJ2-7; D is undetermined. V lost 0 bases to trimming and J lost 7 bases, with 10 bases between them. Per germline, CDR1 LGHNA and CDR2 YSLEER. This CDR3 has 13 residues. In DNA, the CDR3 is TGCGCCAGCAGCCAAGATATCGCTGGGGAGCAGTACTTC. This codes for CASSQDIAGEQYF.

CDR3 region: CASSDNLETQYF. The CDR3 DNA reads as TGCGCCAGCAGTGATAATTTAGAGACCCAGTACTTC. This sequence joins TRBV10-1 and TRBJ2-5; D not resolved. In germline, CDR1 is WNHNN, CDR2 SYGVQD (reference sequence). V lost 3 bases to trimming and J lost 4 bases, with 6 bases between them. CDR3 length equals 12 residues.

The chain combines TRBV12-3 or TRBV12-4 with TRBJ2-1; no firm D call. This CDR3 has 11 amino acids. V gave up 6 bases and J gave up 4 bases, with 4 bases separating them. The CDR3 region is CASSTYNEQFF. CDR3 in DNA: TGTGCCAGCAGCACTTACAATGAGCAGTTCTTC.

This clone was seen only once. The chain recombines TRBV19 with TRBJ2-2; tentatively, D is TRBD1 (5 bases). Germline V gene lookup returns CDR1 LNHDA and CDR2 SQIVND (reference sequence). V was pared by 2 bases and J by 4 bases, with 8 bases between. CDR3 length: 14 residues. CDR3 DNA: TGTGCCAGTAGTATACAGGGTCCCACCGGGGAGCTGTTTTTT. Translated: CASSIQGPTGELFF.

In this sample, this clone turned up a few times. V and J are TRBV6-1 and TRBJ1-6, with TRBD1 as a possible D gene (6 bases). Germline CDR1 MNHNS, CDR2 SASEGT. This CDR3 spans 14 amino acids. The V end lost 2 bases, the J end lost 13 bases, and 15 bases lay between the germline ends. CDR3 amino acids: CASSERQGSSPLHF. CDR3 DNA sequence: TGTGCCAGCAGTGAAAGGCAGGGGAGTTCGCCCCTCCACTTT.

This clone was seen more than once but under ten times. Other DNA variants within this sample encode the same CDR3. The V and J genes are TRBV24-1 and TRBJ2-7, with D maybe TRBD2 (5 bases). The CDR3 covers 13 residues. V was shortened by 3 bases and J by 2 bases, with 7 bases between the two germline ends. The germline gives CDR1 KGHDR, CDR2 SFDVKD. The CDR3 nucleotides read TGTGCCACCAGTGATAGCGGTACCTACGAGCAGTACTTC. It encodes CATSDSGTYEQYF.

This clone was seen once. The chain joins TRBV30 to TRBJ1-5, with D perhaps matching TRBD1 (5 bases). Germline-derived CDR1 and CDR2 are GTSNPN and SVGIG (reference sequence). V dropped 2 bases and J dropped 0 bases, with 8 bases sitting between them. The CDR3 totals 14 residues. CDR3 in DNA: TGTGCCTGGAGTTCGACAGATAGCAATCAGCCCCAGCATTTT. This gives the protein CAWSSTDSNQPQHF.

The rearrangement joins TRBV18 to TRBJ2-7; 9 bases map to TRBD2. V lost 0 bases, J lost 0 bases, and 6 bases stayed unmatched. The CDR3 consists of 17 residues. CDR1 is KGHSH, CDR2 LQKENI, per germline. The CDR3 is CASSPPKAGGPSYEQYF. Here the CDR3 DNA reads TGTGCCAGCTCACCACCGAAGGCGGGAGGGCCCTCCTACGAGCAGTACTTC.

This clone was seen a handful of times. The rearrangement joins TRBV10-1 to TRBJ2-2; TRBD2 agrees at 7 bases. CDR3 length: 15 residues. V dropped 6 bases and J dropped 5; count of bases not matched to a gene: 9. Per the germline V gene, CDR1 is WNHNN and CDR2 is SYGVQD (reference sequence). CDR3 bases: TGCGCCAGCAGAGGCACAGCGGGGCCAACCGGGGAGCTGTTTTTT. It codes for CASRGTAGPTGELFF.

The chain combines TRBV9 with TRBJ2-3, with 11 bases identical to TRBD2. This CDR3 has 16 amino acids. The ends lost 1 base at V and 2 bases at J; junction bases unmatched: 3. CDR1 SGDLS and CDR2 YYNGEE come from the germline V gene. The CDR3 is CASSVQGLADTDTQYF. The CDR3 coding sequence is TGTGCCAGCAGCGTACAGGGACTAGCGGACACAGATACGCAGTATTTT.

This sequence joins TRBV4-3 and TRBJ1-1; no clear D gene. The CDR3 consists of 13 residues. Per the germline V gene, CDR1 is LGHNA and CDR2 is YSLEER. The V gene lost 1 base and the J gene lost 4 bases, with 7 bases spanning the gap. The CDR3 DNA is TGCGCCAGCAGCCAAGTAGGGATCACTGAAGCTTTCTTT. Amino acids: CASSQVGITEAFF.

This clone is deemed medium-sized. The rearrangement joins TRBV5-4 to TRBJ2-7; the D gene is possibly TRBD1 (6 bases). Per the germline V gene, CDR1 is SGHNT and CDR2 is YYREEE (reference sequence). This CDR3 is 14 amino acids long. Trimming pared 4 bases from V and 1 base from J, leaving 12 bases between. The CDR3 region is CASSLRGKSYEQYF. The CDR3 DNA is TGTGCCAGCAGCCTTAGGGGGAAGTCCTACGAGCAGTACTTC.

The rearrangement links TRBV2 to TRBJ2-4; D remains unclear. Looked up from germline, CDR1 is SNHLY and CDR2 is FYNNEI. V dropped 6 bases and J dropped 6 bases, with 12 bases sitting between them. The CDR3 extends over 13 amino acids. CDR3 coding DNA: TGTGCCAGCAGGAACGGGTTTGCAAACATTCAGTACTTC. Its protein product is CASRNGFANIQYF.

This clone is a singleton in its sample. The chain is built from TRBV27 and TRBJ1-5; 11 positions match TRBD1. Germline CDR1 is MNHEY and CDR2 is SMNVEV (reference sequence). The CDR3 runs to 17 residues. Trimming at V came to 5 bases and at J to 0 bases, leaving 6 bases not matched to a gene. The CDR3 spells CASSVGQGGYSNQPQHF. In DNA, the CDR3 is TGTGCCAGCAGTGTGGGACAGGGGGGATATAGCAATCAGCCCCAGCATTTT.

CDR3: CASSPSTDQPQHF. The CDR3, as DNA: TGTGCCAGCTCACCATCTACAGATCAGCCCCAGCATTTT. This chain connects TRBV18 to TRBJ1-5; the D is unclear. Germline loops: CDR1 KGHSH, CDR2 LQKENI. Trimming removed 2 bases from V and 5 bases from J, with 7 bases in between. This CDR3 is 13 amino acids long.

The chain carries TRBV7-9 and TRBJ2-7, with 8 bases lining up with TRBD1. This CDR3 has 14 amino acids. The V gene's germline CDR1 is SEHNR and CDR2 FQNEAQ (reference sequence). Trimming took 5 bases from V and 5 from J; bases not matched to a gene: 8. The CDR3 DNA follows: TGTGCCAGCAGCCCACTGACAGGGGCGGACGAGCAGTACTTC. It yields the protein CASSPLTGADEQYF.

The chain recombines TRBV6-5 with TRBJ2-7; D might be TRBD1 or TRBD2, each matching 5 bases. Germline loops: CDR1 MNHEY, CDR2 SVGAGI. Trimming pared 10 bases from V and 3 bases from J, leaving 10 bases between. There are 11 residues in the CDR3. The CDR3 reads CATRDVYEQYF. DNA for the CDR3: TGTGCCACCAGGGACGTCTACGAGCAGTACTTC.

Remarks on this clone: Other nucleotide sequences in the sample specify the same CDR3. The chain joins TRBV27 to TRBJ1-6, with a weak D call TRBD1 (5 bases). Trimming pared 8 bases from V and 9 bases from J, leaving 14 bases between. The CDR3 is 13 amino acids. CDR1 and CDR2 from the germline V gene are MNHEY and SMNVEV (reference sequence). This CDR3 reads CASRGTGISPLHF. In DNA, the CDR3 is TGTGCCAGCCGAGGGACCGGTATTTCACCCCTCCACTTT.

This sequence joins TRBV6-2 or TRBV6-3 and TRBJ2-3; D perhaps matches TRBD2 (6 bases). V was trimmed by 3 bases and J by 4 bases, leaving 14 bases between them. The CDR3 consists of 15 residues. Per germline, CDR1 MNHEY and CDR2 SVGEGT. The CDR3 is CASSYSAGMADTQYF. The CDR3 nucleotides are TGTGCCAGCAGTTATTCGGCGGGGATGGCAGATACGCAGTATTTT.

This sequence joins TRBV30 and TRBJ1-1, with D possibly TRBD1 on 6 matching bases. Germline lookup yields CDR1 GTSNPN and CDR2 SVGIG (reference sequence). The CDR3 has 13 amino acids. V was shortened by 1 base and J by 1 base, with 7 bases between the two germline ends. The CDR3 DNA is TGTGCCTGGAGTGCGACAGGGAACACTGAAGCTTTCTTT. It codes for CAWSATGNTEAFF.

This sequence joins TRBV18 and TRBJ2-1; 10 bases map to TRBD1. CDR3 size: 15 residues. CDR1 is KGHSH and CDR2 is LQKENI in the germline V gene. The junction had 5 bases not matched to a gene; V was cut back by 5 bases and J by 4 bases. The CDR3 here is CASSSGGQGYNEQFF. In DNA form, the CDR3 reads TGTGCCAGCTCATCGGGGGGACAGGGGTACAATGAGCAGTTCTTC.

The chain couples TRBV11-2 to TRBJ2-7, with TRBD1 matching 9 bases. This CDR3 is built from 15 residues. The germline V gene encodes CDR1 SGHAT and CDR2 FQNNGV. The trim removed 3 bases at V and 0 bases at J, leaving 3 bases unmatched. This CDR3 reads CASSLGTGSSYEQYF. The CDR3 region has the DNA TGTGCCAGCAGCTTGGGGACAGGGAGCTCCTACGAGCAGTACTTC.

The chain recombines TRBV28 with TRBJ2-5; D is perhaps TRBD1 or TRBD2 (6 bases each). Germline V gene data show CDR1 as MDHEN and CDR2 as SYDVKM. Trimming cost V 2 bases and J 6 bases, with 13 bases left between them. The CDR3 has 14 amino acids. Here the CDR3 DNA reads TGTGCCAGCAGTTTAGAGGGGGGATGGAAGACCCAGTACTTC. Its protein is CASSLEGGWKTQYF.

The J gene is TRBJ1-2, the V gene TRBV6-5; 7 positions match TRBD1. The V gene's germline CDR1 is MNHEY and CDR2 SVGAGI. V shed 9 bases, J shed 6 bases, and the junction held 7 bases outside the gene matches. This CDR3 region has 12 residues. This chain's CDR3 is CASYRGIHGYTF. The CDR3 DNA reads as TGTGCCAGTTACAGGGGAATCCATGGCTACACCTTC.

V and J are TRBV9 and TRBJ2-7; perhaps TRBD2 as D (5 bases). V was cut by 4 bases and J by 0 bases, with 11 bases left in between. Germline assignment: CDR1 SGDLS and CDR2 YYNGEE. The CDR3 has 14 residues. The CDR3 here is CASSPRVFSYEQYF. The CDR3 DNA sequence: TGTGCCAGCAGCCCGAGGGTCTTCTCCTACGAGCAGTACTTC. Together with reference TRBV9 and TRBJ2-7, the CDR3 gives the full variable domain: DSGVTQTPKHLITATGQRVTLRCSPRSGDLSVYWYQQSLDQGLQFLIQYYNGEERAKGNILERFSAQQFPDLHSELNLSSLELGDSALYFCASSPRVFSYEQYFGPGTRLTVT.

CDR3 nucleotide sequence: TGTGCCAGCAGTTTATCGCGGGGGGCGCAGGATGGCTACACCTTC. As protein: CASSLSRGAQDGYTF. The rearrangement joins TRBV27 to TRBJ1-2; perhaps TRBD1 as D (6 bases). Per germline, CDR1 MNHEY and CDR2 SMNVEV (reference sequence). The CDR3 runs to 15 residues. Trimming took 0 bases from V and 6 from J, leaving 14 bases between them.

The rearrangement joins TRBV4-1 to TRBJ2-1, with 14 bases that match TRBD2. Per the germline V gene, CDR1 is MGHRA and CDR2 is YSYEKL. The CDR3 has 18 amino acids. J was trimmed by 4 bases and V by 0 bases; bases with no gene match: 5. The CDR3 is CASSQEGTSGSFYNEQFF. As DNA, the CDR3 is TGCGCCAGCAGCCAAGAGGGGACTAGCGGGAGTTTTTACAATGAGCAGTTCTTC.